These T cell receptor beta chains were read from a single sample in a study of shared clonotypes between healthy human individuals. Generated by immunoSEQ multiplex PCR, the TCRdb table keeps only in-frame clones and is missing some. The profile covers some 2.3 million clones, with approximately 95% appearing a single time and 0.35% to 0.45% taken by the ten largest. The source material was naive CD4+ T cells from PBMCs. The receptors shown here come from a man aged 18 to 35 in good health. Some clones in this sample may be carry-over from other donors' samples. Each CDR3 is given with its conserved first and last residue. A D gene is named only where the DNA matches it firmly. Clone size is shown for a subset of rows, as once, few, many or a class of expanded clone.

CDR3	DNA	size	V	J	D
CASRSGQGSYEQYF	TGTGCCAGCAGATCGGGACAGGGATCCTACGAGCAGTACTTC	-	TRBV25-1	TRBJ2-7	TRBD1
CASSEGQFSYEQYF	TGTGCCAGCAGCGAGGGACAGTTCTCCTACGAGCAGTACTTC	-	TRBV5-4	TRBJ2-7	TRBD1
CASSQDLGLVAYNEQFF	TGCGCCAGCAGCCAAGATCTGGGACTAGTAGCCTACAATGAGCAGTTCTTC	-	TRBV4-1	TRBJ2-1	TRBD2
CASSPRSGRETGELFF	TGCGCCAGCAGCCCTAGAAGCGGGCGGGAGACCGGGGAGCTGTTTTTT	-	TRBV5-1	TRBJ2-2	TRBD2
CASSSGVYEQYF	TGCGCCAGCAGTTCAGGGGTCTACGAGCAGTACTTC	-	TRBV5-1	TRBJ2-7	-
CASSPRGTKNTEAFF	TGTGCCAGCTCACCACGAGGAACTAAGAACACTGAAGCTTTCTTT	-	TRBV18	TRBJ1-1	-
CASSPTQGELFF	TGTGCCAGCTCACCGACTCAGGGAGAACTGTTTTTT	-	TRBV18	TRBJ1-4	-
CASSGQWGQGGSQETQYF	TGTGCCAGCAGTGGACAGTGGGGACAGGGAGGCTCCCAAGAGACCCAGTACTTC	-	TRBV2	TRBJ2-5	TRBD1
CASSLKGLGYNEQFF	TGTGCCAGCAGCTTAAAGGGGCTCGGATACAATGAGCAGTTCTTC	-	TRBV7-8	TRBJ2-1	-
CASSYFNEQYF	TGTGCCAGCAGCTATTTCAACGAGCAGTACTTC	-	TRBV6-1	TRBJ2-7	-
CASSRLDRGVGGYTF	TGTGCCAGCAGCCGACTAGACAGGGGCGTCGGTGGCTACACCTTC	-	TRBV6-5	TRBJ1-2	TRBD1
CASSIGGSSYNEQFF	TGTGCCAGCAGCATCGGCGGGAGCTCCTACAATGAGCAGTTCTTC	-	TRBV7-3	TRBJ2-1	TRBD2
CATSRGQNYGYTF	TGTGCCACCAGCAGAGGACAGAACTATGGCTACACCTTC	-	TRBV15	TRBJ1-2	-
CASSPVGLAAVNEQFF	TGCGCCAGCAGCCCCGTCGGACTAGCGGCCGTAAATGAGCAGTTCTTC	-	TRBV5-1	TRBJ2-1	TRBD2
CASGLSSYNEQFF	TGTGCCAGCGGGCTCAGCTCCTACAATGAGCAGTTCTTC	-	TRBV6-1	TRBJ2-1	-
CASSLAIWGRAYNEQFF	TGTGCCAGCAGCTTAGCAATCTGGGGGCGGGCATACAATGAGCAGTTCTTC	-	TRBV11-2	TRBJ2-1	-
CASSIRGQYNYEQYF	TGTGCCAGTAGTATAAGGGGACAGTACAACTACGAGCAGTACTTC	-	TRBV19	TRBJ2-7	TRBD1
CASSLPGLAGATDTQYF	TGCGCCAGCAGCTTGCCGGGACTAGCGGGAGCCACAGATACGCAGTATTTT	-	TRBV5-1	TRBJ2-3	TRBD2
CASSLGAASYEQYF	TGTGCCAGCAGCTTAGGAGCCGCTTCCTACGAGCAGTACTTC	-	TRBV7-9	TRBJ2-7	-
CASSKTADRGLGELFF	TGTGCCAGCAGTAAAACCGCGGACAGGGGGCTCGGGGAGCTGTTTTTT	-	TRBV5-6	TRBJ2-2	TRBD1
CASSSSTGYTQYF	TGTGCCAGCAGTTCCTCAACAGGGTATACGCAGTATTTT	-	TRBV27	TRBJ2-3	-
CASSLALAGRWELFF	TGTGCCAGCAGCTTAGCACTAGCGGGCCGGTGGGAGCTGTTTTTT	-	TRBV7-9	TRBJ2-2	TRBD2
CASSLDREETQYF	TGTGCCAGCAGCTTGGACAGAGAAGAGACCCAGTACTTC	-	TRBV5-4	TRBJ2-5	-
CASSSSGTSGYEQYF	TGTGCCAGTAGTTCCTCCGGGACTAGCGGATACGAGCAGTACTTC	-	TRBV19	TRBJ2-7	TRBD2
CASSPGQGNSPLHF	TGTGCCAGCAGCCCGGGACAGGGGAATTCACCCCTCCACTTT	once	TRBV5-6	TRBJ1-6	TRBD1
CAWSVFSGGYTF	TGTGCCTGGAGTGTATTTTCAGGGGGCTACACCTTC	-	TRBV30	TRBJ1-2	-
CASSITIEQFF	TGTGCCAGTAGTATAACGATTGAGCAGTTCTTC	-	TRBV19	TRBJ2-1	-
CASSLNLRAPSHGYTF	TGTGCCAGCAGTTTAAATTTAAGGGCACCCTCACATGGCTACACCTTC	-	TRBV27	TRBJ1-2	-
CSVVKGTNTEAFF	TGCAGCGTTGTGAAGGGGACGAACACTGAAGCTTTCTTT	-	TRBV29-1	TRBJ1-1	-
CSVASPETQYF	TGCAGCGTTGCATCTCCGGAGACCCAGTACTTC	-	TRBV29-1	TRBJ2-5	-
CASRAGTGYQPQHF	TGTGCCAGCAGGGCCGGGACAGGGTATCAGCCCCAGCATTTT	-	TRBV2	TRBJ1-5	TRBD1
CASSFRSQDRNVQYF	TGTGCCAGCAGCTTCCGATCGCAGGACCGCAACGTGCAGTACTTC	-	TRBV5-8	TRBJ2-7	-
CASSSGVLTYEQYF	TGTGCCAGCAGCAGCGGCGTTTTAACCTACGAGCAGTACTTC	-	TRBV7-9	TRBJ2-7	-
CASSLLVNQPQHF	TGTGCCAGCAGTTTATTAGTTAATCAGCCCCAGCATTTT	-	TRBV28	TRBJ1-5	-
CASRVPRAGRNEQYF	TGTGCCAGCCGAGTCCCCCGGGCAGGGCGGAACGAGCAGTACTTC	-	TRBV28	TRBJ2-7	-
CAWNFDQETQYF	TGTGCCTGGAATTTCGACCAAGAGACCCAGTACTTC	-	TRBV30	TRBJ2-5	-
CASSLMGQGSYEQYF	TGTGCCAGCAGTTTAATGGGACAGGGCAGCTACGAGCAGTACTTC	-	TRBV27	TRBJ2-7	TRBD1
CAWSEGQILGGPSTDTQYF	TGTGCCTGGAGTGAGGGACAGATCTTGGGGGGGCCCAGCACAGATACGCAGTATTTT	-	TRBV30	TRBJ2-3	-
CASSFGGSGYTF	TGTGCCAGCAGCTTTGGGGGATCGGGCTACACCTTC	few	TRBV5-8	TRBJ1-2	-
CASWDRRNANEKLFF	TGTGCCAGTTGGGACCGCAGGAATGCTAATGAAAAACTGTTTTTT	-	TRBV19	TRBJ1-4	-